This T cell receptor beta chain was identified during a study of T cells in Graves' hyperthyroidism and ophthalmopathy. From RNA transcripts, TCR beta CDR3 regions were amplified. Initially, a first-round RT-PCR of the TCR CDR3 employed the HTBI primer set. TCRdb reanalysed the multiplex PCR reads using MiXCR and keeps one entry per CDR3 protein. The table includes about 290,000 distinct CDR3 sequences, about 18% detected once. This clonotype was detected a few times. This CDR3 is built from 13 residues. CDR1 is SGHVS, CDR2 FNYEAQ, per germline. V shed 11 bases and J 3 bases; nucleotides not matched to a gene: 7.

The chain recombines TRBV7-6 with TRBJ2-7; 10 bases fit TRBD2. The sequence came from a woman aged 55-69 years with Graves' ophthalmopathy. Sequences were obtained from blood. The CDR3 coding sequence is TGTGCCGGGTCAGCGGGGGGGCACTACGAGCAGTACTTC. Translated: CAGSAGGHYEQYF.